The rows below give T cell receptor beta chains drawn from one sample of a study of blood T cell repertoires in COVID-19. This table comes from immunoSEQ multiplex PCR, and its TCRdb copy is limited to in-frame clones, with some not included. The table shows roughly 300,000 clones, with approximately 90% occurring only once. Sample: PBMCs or T cells enriched from blood (not recorded which). The receptors were sampled from a woman under 40 who had recovered from COVID-19. CDR3s include the opening cysteine and the closing phenylalanine or tryptophan. The D gene is left open where the match is weak. Part of the rows lack a size; the others show once, few, many or a class for expanded clones.

>NA|TRBV19|TRBJ2-4|few
CASSTDRRQYF
TGTGCCAGTAGTACCGACAGGAGGCAGTACTTC
>NA|TRBV28|TRBJ1-5|NA
CASSLWGAGRGNQPQHF
TGTGCCAGCAGTTTATGGGGTGCGGGGCGGGGCAATCAGCCCCAGCATTTT
>NA|TRBV7-3|TRBJ1-1|NA
CASSPENRDTEAFF
TGTGCCAGCAGCCCCGAGAACAGGGACACTGAAGCTTTCTTT
>TRBD1|TRBV3-1/TRBV3-2|TRBJ2-7|NA
CASSQPGQGAYEQYF
TGTGCCAGCAGCCAGCCGGGACAGGGGGCGTACGAGCAGTACTTC
>NA|TRBV2|TRBJ2-1|NA
CASRQQGYIYNEQFF
TGTGCCAGCAGACAACAGGGTTACATATACAATGAGCAGTTCTTC
>TRBD2|TRBV7-8|TRBJ2-1|NA
CASSLAFQRGEYEQFF
TGTGCCAGCAGCTTAGCCTTCCAGCGGGGGGAGTATGAGCAGTTCTTC
>NA|TRBV2|TRBJ2-6|NA
CASSEARAGANVLTF
TGTGCCAGCAGTGAAGCCCGAGCTGGGGCCAACGTCCTGACTTTC
>NA|TRBV7-6|TRBJ2-7|NA
CASSSGPGQSYEQYF
TGTGCCAGCAGCTCCGGCCCGGGACAATCATACGAGCAGTACTTC
>NA|TRBV6-5|TRBJ1-2|NA
CASSYSGAFLGYTF
TGTGCCAGCAGTTACTCTGGGGCCTTCTTGGGCTACACCTTC
>TRBD1|TRBV14|TRBJ2-7|once
CASSQRTNRGPREQYF
TGTGCCAGCAGCCAACGGACCAACAGGGGGCCGAGGGAGCAGTACTTC
>TRBD2|TRBV30|TRBJ2-5|NA
CAWSWGGGGQETQYF
TGTGCCTGGAGTTGGGGCGGGGGGGGCCAAGAGACCCAGTACTTC
>NA|TRBV29-1|TRBJ1-1|NA
CSVAKGPNTEAFF
TGCAGCGTTGCTAAGGGGCCCAACACTGAAGCTTTCTTT
>TRBD1|TRBV3-1/TRBV3-2|TRBJ1-4|NA
CASSHSGGTNEKLFF
TGTGCCAGCAGTCACTCAGGGGGAACTAATGAAAAACTGTTTTTT
>NA|TRBV18|TRBJ2-2|once
CASSPWTEPNTGELFF
TGTGCCAGCTCACCTTGGACAGAACCGAACACCGGGGAGCTGTTTTTT
>NA|TRBV7-3|TRBJ1-1|NA
CASSLPGPPLGTEAFF
TGTGCCAGCAGCTTACCGGGTCCCCCGCTGGGCACTGAAGCTTTCTTT
>NA|TRBV3-1/TRBV3-2|TRBJ1-2|NA
CASSPRLGGNGYTF
TGTGCCAGCAGCCCTAGGTTGGGGGGGAATGGCTACACCTTC
>TRBD2|TRBV7-2|TRBJ2-2|NA
CASTGPLAGGNTGELFF
TGTGCCAGCACCGGACCGCTAGCGGGGGGGAACACCGGGGAGCTGTTTTTT
>NA|TRBV15|TRBJ1-1|NA
CATSGGPNTEAFF
TGTGCCACCAGCGGGGGCCCGAACACTGAAGCTTTCTTT
>TRBD2|TRBV7-2|TRBJ2-7|NA
CASSMTSARGEQYF
TGTGCCAGCAGCATGACTAGCGCCCGGGGCGAGCAGTACTTC
>TRBD1|TRBV3-1/TRBV3-2|TRBJ1-1|NA
CASSLLPQGRTEAFF
TGTGCCAGCAGTCTCTTACCACAGGGGCGTACTGAAGCTTTCTTT
>NA|TRBV7-2|TRBJ1-1|few
CASSLNPGLTEAFF
TGTGCCAGCAGCTTAAATCCTGGACTCACTGAAGCTTTCTTT
>NA|TRBV6-5|TRBJ1-4|NA
CASSKARTNEKLFF
TGTGCCAGCAGTAAGGCTAGGACTAATGAAAAACTGTTTTTT
>TRBD2|TRBV2|TRBJ2-2|NA
CASSGGSGATLGTGELFF
TGTGCCAGCAGTGGTGGTAGCGGGGCCACGTTGGGCACCGGGGAGCTGTTTTTT
>NA|TRBV2|TRBJ1-2|NA
CASSEVPGQGFGYGYTF
TGTGCCAGCAGTGAAGTGCCCGGGCAGGGCTTTGGCTATGGCTACACCTTC
>TRBD1|TRBV30|TRBJ1-1|once
CAWSVQGKNTEAFF
TGTGCCTGGAGTGTACAGGGGAAGAACACTGAAGCTTTCTTT
>NA|TRBV30|TRBJ1-1|NA
CASWGSLLRNTEAFF
TGTGCCTCATGGGGCAGCCTCCTGCGGAACACTGAAGCTTTCTTT
>TRBD2|TRBV25-1|TRBJ2-3|NA
CASSPPGLADTQYF
TGTGCCAGCAGTCCTCCGGGACTAGCTGATACGCAGTATTTT
>NA|TRBV3-1/TRBV3-2|TRBJ1-1|NA
CASSPDTVYTEAFF
TGTGCCAGCAGCCCTGACACAGTCTACACTGAAGCTTTCTTT
>TRBD2|TRBV20-1|TRBJ2-5|NA
CSASPLAGVETQYF
TGCAGTGCTAGTCCCCTAGCGGGGGTAGAGACCCAGTACTTC
>TRBD1|TRBV28|TRBJ2-5|once
CASSFPSGTGSPLEYF
TGTGCCAGCAGTTTCCCCTCCGGGACAGGTTCTCCGTTGGAGTACTTC
>NA|TRBV27|TRBJ1-2|NA
CASSFQGNDYGYTF
TGTGCCAGCAGTTTCCAGGGTAACGACTATGGCTACACCTTC
>NA|TRBV7-9|TRBJ1-4|NA
CASSPRGGFEKLFF
TGTGCCAGCAGCCCCCGGGGAGGGTTTGAAAAACTGTTTTTT
>NA|TRBV5-1|TRBJ1-2|once
CASSLGQTLYGYTF
TGCGCCAGCAGCTTGGGACAAACACTGTATGGCTACACCTTC
>NA|TRBV7-3|TRBJ1-1|NA
CASSFGPGNTEAFF
TGTGCCAGCAGCTTTGGCCCAGGGAACACTGAAGCTTTCTTT
>TRBD1|TRBV5-5|TRBJ1-2|NA
CASSLGGTAYGYTF
TGTGCCAGCAGCTTGGGGGGGACAGCTTATGGCTACACCTTC
>NA|TRBV10-3|TRBJ1-1|NA
CAISEGQSGRAFF
TGTGCCATCAGTGAGGGCCAATCGGGGAGAGCTTTCTTT
>TRBD2|TRBV5-4|TRBJ2-3|NA
CASSSPTSGVVTDTQYF
TGTGCCAGCAGCTCACCGACTAGCGGGGTCGTCACAGATACGCAGTATTTT